This is a list of T cell receptor beta chains from one sample in a study of OX40 agonist ivuxolimab in advanced cancers. Sequencing used immunoSEQ multiplex PCR; TCRdb keeps in-frame clones, though not all of them. Of over 50,000 clones in the sample, 82% were seen once. The sequencing used CD4+ or CD8+ T cells sorted from blood, collected in a trial of the OX40 agonist ivuxolimab. Every receptor here comes from an adult with an advanced solid tumor such as melanoma, head and neck, liver or kidney cancer. Both conserved end residues are part of each CDR3. D genes are given only for firm matches. Expanded clones get a size class; other rows say once, few or many, or leave the size out.

clone_size: .
d_call: TRBD2
j_call: TRBJ2-7
v_call: TRBV10-2
cdr3_nt: TGCGCCAGCAGTGAAACGGGACTAGCGGGAGTGAAAGGGGACGAGCAGTACTTC
cdr3_aa: CASSETGLAGVKGDEQYF

clone_size: .
d_call: .
j_call: TRBJ2-3
v_call: TRBV27
cdr3_nt: TGTGCCACCAAATTAGGGCACTCTAGCACAGATACGCAGTATTTT
cdr3_aa: CATKLGHSSTDTQYF

clone_size: few
d_call: TRBD2
j_call: TRBJ2-1
v_call: TRBV19
cdr3_nt: TGTGCCAGTAGTCCCTTAGCAGGGACTAGCGCGGGTGAGCAGTTCTTC
cdr3_aa: CASSPLAGTSAGEQFF

clone_size: few
d_call: .
j_call: TRBJ1-1
v_call: TRBV6-5
cdr3_nt: TGTGCCAGCAGTTACTCGATGCCCCTTGAAGCTTTCTTT
cdr3_aa: CASSYSMPLEAFF

clone_size: .
d_call: .
j_call: TRBJ2-1
v_call: TRBV12-5
cdr3_nt: TGTGCTAGTGGTTCTAGGGCGAATGAGCAGTTCTTC
cdr3_aa: CASGSRANEQFF

clone_size: .
d_call: .
j_call: TRBJ2-7
v_call: TRBV25-1
cdr3_nt: TGTGCCAGCAGTGAATATGGACATTCCATCGAGCAGTACTTC
cdr3_aa: CASSEYGHSIEQYF

clone_size: .
d_call: .
j_call: TRBJ1-1
v_call: TRBV28
cdr3_nt: TGTGCCAGCAGTTTCGTTGTGGGACTTCTGCTTACCCCTGAAGCTTTCTTT
cdr3_aa: CASSFVVGLLLTPEAFF

clone_size: .
d_call: TRBD1
j_call: TRBJ2-3
v_call: TRBV7-3
cdr3_nt: TGTGCCAGCAGCTTAAACAGGGGGGATACGCAGTATTTT
cdr3_aa: CASSLNRGDTQYF

clone_size: once
d_call: TRBD2
j_call: TRBJ2-3
v_call: TRBV2
cdr3_nt: TGTGCCAGCAGTGAGGGGACTAGCAGCGCTAGCACAGATACGCAGTATTTT
cdr3_aa: CASSEGTSSASTDTQYF

clone_size: .
d_call: .
j_call: TRBJ2-1
v_call: TRBV21-1
cdr3_nt: TGTGCCAGCAGCAGATCAGTTCAGGGTGACAATGAGCAGTTCTTC
cdr3_aa: CASSRSVQGDNEQFF

clone_size: .
d_call: .
j_call: TRBJ2-1
v_call: TRBV7-8
cdr3_nt: TGTGCCAGCAGCCGGGACGGGAGCTCCTACAATGAGCAGTTCTTC
cdr3_aa: CASSRDGSSYNEQFF

clone_size: few
d_call: .
j_call: TRBJ1-1
v_call: TRBV5-4
cdr3_nt: TGTGCCAGCAGCTCGATATCAGGCAGCTGGAACACTGAAGCTTTCTTT
cdr3_aa: CASSSISGSWNTEAFF

clone_size: .
d_call: .
j_call: TRBJ1-1
v_call: TRBV19
cdr3_nt: TGTGCCAGTAGTTTAGCCCAGACAGGGAACACTGAAGCTTTCTTT
cdr3_aa: CASSLAQTGNTEAFF

clone_size: .
d_call: TRBD2
j_call: TRBJ2-1
v_call: TRBV7-2
cdr3_nt: TGTGCCAGCAGCCTTAGCGGGAGGTATGAGTTCTTC
cdr3_aa: CASSLSGRYEFF

clone_size: .
d_call: TRBD2
j_call: TRBJ2-5
v_call: TRBV4-1
cdr3_nt: TGCGCCAGCAGCCAAGACGCGGGGGACGGAGAGACCCAGTACTTC
cdr3_aa: CASSQDAGDGETQYF

clone_size: .
d_call: .
j_call: TRBJ1-5
v_call: TRBV5-8
cdr3_nt: TGTGCCAGCAGCCTAGGGATTGTGAGCAATCAGCCCCAGCATTTT
cdr3_aa: CASSLGIVSNQPQHF

clone_size: .
d_call: .
j_call: TRBJ1-4
v_call: TRBV15
cdr3_nt: TGTGCCACCAGCAGAGACAGGGTGAATGAAAAACTGTTTTTT
cdr3_aa: CATSRDRVNEKLFF

clone_size: .
d_call: TRBD2
j_call: TRBJ2-7
v_call: TRBV27
cdr3_nt: TGTGCCAGCAGTTTAGGAGTGAGACTAGCGGGAGTGTACGAGCAGTACTTC
cdr3_aa: CASSLGVRLAGVYEQYF

clone_size: .
d_call: TRBD1
j_call: TRBJ2-3
v_call: TRBV27
cdr3_nt: TGTGCCAGCAGCGCGACAGGGGCGGATACGCAGTATTTT
cdr3_aa: CASSATGADTQYF

clone_size: .
d_call: .
j_call: TRBJ2-7
v_call: TRBV19
cdr3_nt: TGTGCCAGTAGTAAGGGCCGAGCGCGGTCGGACTACGAGCAGTACTTC
cdr3_aa: CASSKGRARSDYEQYF

clone_size: .
d_call: TRBD2
j_call: TRBJ2-7
v_call: TRBV6-1
cdr3_nt: TGTGCCAGCAGCATCGGACTAGCGGTATCCTACGAGCAGTACTTC
cdr3_aa: CASSIGLAVSYEQYF

clone_size: .
d_call: .
j_call: TRBJ1-1
v_call: TRBV29-1
cdr3_nt: TGCAGCGTTGAAGGGAGGGCCCGGAACACTGAAGCTTTCTTT
cdr3_aa: CSVEGRARNTEAFF

clone_size: .
d_call: .
j_call: TRBJ2-3
v_call: TRBV7-9
cdr3_nt: TGTGCCAGCAGCCGCCCGGGGGGCTCTAGCACAGATACGCAGTATTTT
cdr3_aa: CASSRPGGSSTDTQYF

clone_size: .
d_call: TRBD2
j_call: TRBJ2-1
v_call: TRBV9
cdr3_nt: TGTGCCAGCAGCGTAGGTGTTTCTAGCGGGATAAATGAGCAGTTCTTC
cdr3_aa: CASSVGVSSGINEQFF

clone_size: .
d_call: .
j_call: TRBJ1-1
v_call: TRBV19
cdr3_nt: TGTGCCAGTAGTATAGTCGGCAGACCGGGGACTGAAGCTTTCTTT
cdr3_aa: CASSIVGRPGTEAFF

clone_size: .
d_call: .
j_call: TRBJ2-1
v_call: TRBV5-6
cdr3_nt: TGTGCCAGCAGCTCGAACCAAAGACTAGTTTTCGATGAGCAGTTCTTC
cdr3_aa: CASSSNQRLVFDEQFF

clone_size: .
d_call: .
j_call: TRBJ2-7
v_call: TRBV7-2
cdr3_nt: TGTGCCAGCAGCTTACCGGGATTAACCTACGAGCAGTACTTC
cdr3_aa: CASSLPGLTYEQYF

clone_size: .
d_call: .
j_call: TRBJ1-3
v_call: TRBV19
cdr3_nt: TGTGCCAGTAGCCAGGGTTCCTCTGGAAACACCATATATTTT
cdr3_aa: CASSQGSSGNTIYF

clone_size: .
d_call: .
j_call: TRBJ2-1
v_call: TRBV2
cdr3_nt: TGTGCCAGCAGTAGTCTGTACAATGAGCAGTTCTTC
cdr3_aa: CASSSLYNEQFF

clone_size: once
d_call: .
j_call: TRBJ2-5
v_call: TRBV28
cdr3_nt: TGTGCCAGCAGTACACCAGCGGAGACCCAGTACTTC
cdr3_aa: CASSTPAETQYF

clone_size: once
d_call: TRBD1
j_call: TRBJ2-7
v_call: TRBV7-2
cdr3_nt: TGTGCCAGCAGCCCGCCCGGGACAGGGATCGACGAGCAGTACTTC
cdr3_aa: CASSPPGTGIDEQYF

clone_size: .
d_call: .
j_call: TRBJ2-3
v_call: TRBV13
cdr3_nt: TGTGCCAGCAGCGGGAACACAGATACGCAGTATTTT
cdr3_aa: CASSGNTDTQYF

clone_size: .
d_call: .
j_call: TRBJ2-7
v_call: TRBV13
cdr3_nt: TGTGCCAGCAGCTTAATTGCCGACTGGAGGTCCACCTACGAGCAGTACTTC
cdr3_aa: CASSLIADWRSTYEQYF

clone_size: .
d_call: .
j_call: TRBJ1-3
v_call: TRBV6-6
cdr3_nt: TGTGCCAGCAGTAGTATTGGGGTTGGTGGAAACACCATATATTTT
cdr3_aa: CASSSIGVGGNTIYF

clone_size: once
d_call: .
j_call: TRBJ2-5
v_call: TRBV7-7
cdr3_nt: TGTGCCAGCAGCTTAGCACCCCAAGAGACCCAGTACTTC
cdr3_aa: CASSLAPQETQYF

clone_size: .
d_call: .
j_call: TRBJ1-3
v_call: TRBV5-1
cdr3_nt: TGCGCCAGCAGCCCACGGGACCAGGACGTCTCTGGAAACACCATATATTTT
cdr3_aa: CASSPRDQDVSGNTIYF

clone_size: .
d_call: TRBD1
j_call: TRBJ2-7
v_call: TRBV11-3
cdr3_nt: TGTGCCAGCAGCATTAACAGGGGTCACGAGCAGTACTTC
cdr3_aa: CASSINRGHEQYF

clone_size: .
d_call: TRBD1
j_call: TRBJ1-1
v_call: TRBV27
cdr3_nt: TGTGCCAGCAGTCCGTCGGACAGGGAGGGCACTGAAGCTTTCTTT
cdr3_aa: CASSPSDREGTEAFF

clone_size: few
d_call: TRBD2
j_call: TRBJ2-3
v_call: TRBV29-1
cdr3_nt: TGCAGCGTTGAACGGGGGGCAGATACGCAGTATTTT
cdr3_aa: CSVERGADTQYF

clone_size: .
d_call: TRBD2
j_call: TRBJ2-2
v_call: TRBV4-2
cdr3_nt: TGTGCCAGCAGCCCCGGGAGGGCCGGCACCGGGGAGCTGTTTTTT
cdr3_aa: CASSPGRAGTGELFF

clone_size: .
d_call: .
j_call: TRBJ2-1
v_call: TRBV28
cdr3_nt: TGTGCCAGCAGTGGGACAATATACAATGAGCAGTTCTTC
cdr3_aa: CASSGTIYNEQFF

clone_size: .
d_call: .
j_call: TRBJ2-6
v_call: TRBV2
cdr3_nt: TGTGCCAGCAGCCCTCAGGGCTCTGGGGCCAACGTCCTGACTTTC
cdr3_aa: CASSPQGSGANVLTF

clone_size: .
d_call: .
j_call: TRBJ1-2
v_call: TRBV7-9
cdr3_nt: TGTGCCAGCAGCTCGTTCCAGGGCAATCATGGCTACACCTTC
cdr3_aa: CASSSFQGNHGYTF

clone_size: .
d_call: TRBD2
j_call: TRBJ2-4
v_call: TRBV19
cdr3_nt: TGTGCCAGAACCGACCGGAAAGGGAGGGCGGGGGCCAAAAACATTCAGTACTTC
cdr3_aa: CARTDRKGRAGAKNIQYF

clone_size: .
d_call: .
j_call: TRBJ1-2
v_call: TRBV6-1
cdr3_nt: TGTGCCAGCAGTCCCCCCCAGTACTATGGCTACACCTTC
cdr3_aa: CASSPPQYYGYTF

clone_size: .
d_call: TRBD2
j_call: TRBJ2-7
v_call: TRBV30
cdr3_nt: TGTGCCTGGAGTCTCCAGACTAGCGGGAGATACGAGCAGTACTTC
cdr3_aa: CAWSLQTSGRYEQYF

clone_size: .
d_call: .
j_call: TRBJ1-1
v_call: TRBV19
cdr3_nt: TGTGCCAGTAGCCCTAGAGGGGACACTGAAGCTTTCTTT
cdr3_aa: CASSPRGDTEAFF

clone_size: few
d_call: .
j_call: TRBJ1-2
v_call: TRBV5-6
cdr3_nt: TGTGCCAGCAGCTTGGATTTGGGGGCAGGAGGCTACACCTTC
cdr3_aa: CASSLDLGAGGYTF

clone_size: .
d_call: TRBD1
j_call: TRBJ1-4
v_call: TRBV28
cdr3_nt: TGTGCCAGCAGTTGGGGACAGGAGGAAAAACTGTTTTTT
cdr3_aa: CASSWGQEEKLFF

clone_size: .
d_call: TRBD1
j_call: TRBJ2-5
v_call: TRBV18
cdr3_nt: TGTGCCAGCTCACTCTATGACAGGGGAGAGACCCAGTACTTC
cdr3_aa: CASSLYDRGETQYF

clone_size: .
d_call: TRBD1
j_call: TRBJ2-7
v_call: TRBV11-2
cdr3_nt: TGTGCCAGCAGCTTAGTCCGGGACAGTTACTACGAGCAGTACTTC
cdr3_aa: CASSLVRDSYYEQYF

clone_size: .
d_call: .
j_call: TRBJ1-5
v_call: TRBV6-1
cdr3_nt: TGTGCCAGCAGTGCGGGGGGAGGACAGCCCCAGCATTTT
cdr3_aa: CASSAGGGQPQHF

clone_size: .
d_call: TRBD2
j_call: TRBJ2-7
v_call: TRBV19
cdr3_nt: TGTGCCAGTACCGAATCCCTAACTAGCGGCGAGCAGTACTTC
cdr3_aa: CASTESLTSGEQYF

clone_size: .
d_call: TRBD2
j_call: TRBJ2-3
v_call: TRBV10-1
cdr3_nt: TGCGCCAGCAGGAGCGGGGCATCAGATACGCAGTATTTT
cdr3_aa: CASRSGASDTQYF

clone_size: .
d_call: .
j_call: TRBJ1-1
v_call: TRBV10-3
cdr3_nt: TGTGCCATCAGCGAGAACACTGAAGCTTTCTTT
cdr3_aa: CAISENTEAFF

clone_size: once
d_call: TRBD1
j_call: TRBJ1-4
v_call: TRBV29-1
cdr3_nt: TGCAGCGTTGAACAAGGACAGGGAGGTGAAAAACTGTTTTTT
cdr3_aa: CSVEQGQGGEKLFF